Following are 19 T cell receptor beta chains from one sample sequenced in a study of shared clonotypes between healthy human individuals. As defined, naive CD8 cells were CD45RO-negative and positively selected for CCR7, with terminally differentiated effector memory CD45RA+ cells excluded. TCRdb's table, derived via immunoSEQ multiplex PCR, lists solely in-frame clones and lacks some. The sample lists about 2 million clones, just under 95% seen once, with more than 0.95% in the top ten. The source material was naive CD8+ T cells sorted from blood. The receptor source for this set is a man younger than 35 in good health.

This clone was observed once. V is TRBV9 and J is TRBJ2-1; 10 bases match TRBD2. Germline CDR1 reads SGDLS; CDR2 reads YYNGEE. The V gene end was trimmed by 4 bases and the J gene end by 3 bases; junction bases not matched to a gene: 4. CDR3 size: 15 residues. The CDR3 DNA sequence: TGTGCCAGCAGCCCCGAGCGGGGGGGCTACAATGAGCAGTTCTTC. Translating gives CASSPERGGYNEQFF.

This rearrangement joins TRBV28 to TRBJ2-1, with TRBD2 identical over 12 bases. From germline, CDR1 is MDHEN and CDR2 SYDVKM. The CDR3 covers 17 residues. The J segment lost 8 bases and the V segment lost 6 bases, leaving 14 bases of the junction unmatched. In nucleotides, the CDR3 is TGTGCCAGCAGGGCCCCTAGCGGGGGGGTACCCTTGGATGAGCAGTTCTTC. Residues: CASRAPSGGVPLDEQFF.

Turning to this clone: The same CDR3 can be traced to other DNA sequences in this sample. The chain combines TRBV5-1 with TRBJ2-5, with 7 bases aligning to TRBD1. After removal of 0 bases from V and 2 bases from J, the junction contained 1 base not matched to a gene. The CDR3 totals 14 residues. The V gene's germline CDR1 is SGHRS and CDR2 YFSETQ. CDR3 amino acids: CASSLVGQQETQYF. The CDR3 nucleotides are TGCGCCAGCAGCTTGGTGGGACAGCAAGAGACCCAGTACTTC.

This clone was detected only once. Other DNA sequences in this sample translate to the same CDR3. The chain combines TRBV5-1 with TRBJ2-1; D unresolved. This CDR3 region has 14 residues. V lost 0 bases and J 2 bases, leaving 6 bases between the germline ends. Germline V CDR1 and CDR2: SGHRS, YFSETQ. The CDR3 sequence is CASSLEGPYNEQFF. Here the CDR3 DNA reads TGCGCCAGCAGCTTGGAGGGCCCCTACAATGAGCAGTTCTTC. The variable domain in full, with the rest retrieved from reference TRBV5-1 and TRBJ2-1, is KAGVTQTPRYLIKTRGQQVTLSCSPISGHRSVSWYQQTPGQGLQFLFEYFSETQRNKGNFPGRFSGRQFSNSRSEMNVSTLELGDSALYLCASSLEGPYNEQFFGPGTRLTVL.

V usage is TRBV30 and J usage is TRBJ2-2; D not resolved. Trimming removed 2 bases at V and 6 bases at J, with 10 bases between. This CDR3 region has 13 residues. CDR1 and CDR2 (germline): GTSNPN, SVGIG (reference sequence). The CDR3 sequence is CAWSSSRPGELFF. The DNA for the CDR3 is TGTGCCTGGAGTTCCTCTCGTCCCGGGGAGCTGTTTTTT.

This rearrangement joins TRBV6-5 to TRBJ1-1, with D unclear. The V gene lost 6 bases and the J gene lost 10 bases, with 15 bases spanning the gap. The CDR3 totals 12 residues. Germline values: CDR1 MNHEY, CDR2 SVGAGI. In DNA, the CDR3 is TGTGCCAGCAGCGACGCGGGGTTGCGAGCTTTCTTT. Its translation: CASSDAGLRAFF.

In this sample, this clone turned up a few times. The CDR3 is CASSSGAGKNIQYF. The CDR3, as DNA: TGTGCCAGCAGTTCCGGGGCGGGCAAAAACATTCAGTACTTC. The rearrangement joins TRBV27 to TRBJ2-4; D may match TRBD1 or TRBD2 (5 bases each). Germline V gene lookup returns CDR1 MNHEY and CDR2 SMNVEV (reference sequence). The CDR3 is made up of 14 amino acids. With 4 bases removed from V and 3 bases from J, the gap between germline ends came to 10 bases.

On this clone itself: Other DNA sequences from this sample encode an identical CDR3 as well. The chain combines TRBV7-3 with TRBJ2-7, with TRBD1 identical over 10 bases. Germline V gene sequence: CDR1 SGHTA, CDR2 FQGTGA. The length of the CDR3 is 14 residues. V lost 5 bases, J lost 2 bases, and 3 bases stayed unmatched. DNA of the CDR3: TGTGCCAGCAGCCCCGGACAGGGGGCCTACGAGCAGTACTTC. This gives the protein CASSPGQGAYEQYF. Complete variable domain (other parts from reference TRBV7-3 and TRBJ2-7): GAGVSQTPSNKVTEKGKYVELRCDPISGHTALYWYRQSLGQGPEFLIYFQGTGAADDSGLPNDRFFAVRPEGSVSTLKIQRTERGDSAVYLCASSPGQGAYEQYFGPGTRLTVT.

This clone showed up just once. This sequence joins TRBV7-3 and TRBJ2-7, with 10 bases that match TRBD1. Germline V gives CDR1 SGHTA, CDR2 FQGTGA. V was pared by 4 bases and J by 5 bases, with 8 bases of the junction left unmatched. The CDR3 spans 15 residues. Here the CDR3 DNA reads TGTGCCAGCAGCTCCGGGACAGGGGCCCAGGACGAGCAGTACTTC. Protein product: CASSSGTGAQDEQYF.

The rearrangement links TRBV7-9 to TRBJ2-6; D gene uncertain. In germline, CDR1 is SEHNR, CDR2 FQNEAQ (reference sequence). CDR3 length equals 15 residues. V was cut by 5 bases and J by 6 bases, with 14 bases left in between. The CDR3 is CASSPPQGAANVLTF. The CDR3 region has the DNA TGTGCCAGCAGCCCCCCTCAAGGTGCGGCCAACGTCCTGACTTTC.

This rearrangement joins TRBV11-2 to TRBJ2-7, with 11 bases matching TRBD1. Per the germline V gene, CDR1 is SGHAT and CDR2 is FQNNGV. The CDR3 runs to 14 residues. V was pared by 4 bases and J by 4 bases, with 3 bases of the junction left unmatched. This chain's CDR3 is CASSWDRGWYEQYF. CDR3 in DNA: TGTGCCAGCAGCTGGGACAGGGGGTGGTACGAGCAGTACTTC.

The chain employs TRBV13 and TRBJ2-2; 10 bases map to TRBD2. V was clipped by 4 bases and J by 2 bases; unmatched bases: 7. The CDR3 runs 17 residues. Germline CDR1 is PRHDT and CDR2 is FYEKMQ (reference sequence). CDR3 sequence (DNA): TGTGCCAGCAGCTCTACGACTAGCGGGCTAAACACCGGGGAGCTGTTTTTT. Encoded protein: CASSSTTSGLNTGELFF.

The chain carries TRBV6-1 and TRBJ2-7; TRBD1 matches 10 bases. V was clipped by 0 bases and J by 2 bases; unmatched bases: 7. Per the germline V gene, CDR1 is MNHNS and CDR2 is SASEGT. The CDR3 runs 17 residues. For the CDR3, the DNA is TGTGCCAGCAGTGAAGCGCTTCCGGGACAGGGGACCTACGAGCAGTACTTC. Translation: CASSEALPGQGTYEQYF.

V usage is TRBV5-6 and J usage is TRBJ2-3; TRBD2 agrees at 8 bases. The V segment lost 6 bases and the J segment 4 bases; nucleotides outside the gene matches: 7. CDR3 length: 14 amino acids. CDR1 and CDR2 from the germline V gene are SGHDT and YYEEEE. The CDR3 sequence: CASTLTSAADTQYF. DNA of the CDR3: TGTGCCAGCACCCTGACTAGCGCAGCAGATACGCAGTATTTT. The complete variable domain, with remaining parts taken from reference TRBV5-6 and TRBJ2-3, reads DAGVTQSPTHLIKTRGQQVTLRCSPKSGHDTVSWYQQALGQGPQFIFQYYEEEERQRGNFPDRFSGHQFPNYSSELNVNALLLGDSALYLCASTLTSAADTQYFGPGTRLTVL.

This sequence joins TRBV2 and TRBJ2-7; D gene uncertain. The CDR3 loop spans 14 amino acids. Germline V gene sequence: CDR1 SNHLY, CDR2 FYNNEI. V gave up 3 bases and J gave up 0 bases, with 9 bases separating them. The CDR3 here is CASSDPAGSYEQYF. In DNA form, the CDR3 reads TGTGCCAGCAGTGACCCCGCCGGCTCCTACGAGCAGTACTTC.

The chain couples TRBV5-4 to TRBJ2-7; TRBD1 matches 8 bases. CDR1 is SGHNT and CDR2 is YYREEE in the germline V gene (reference sequence). Germline trimming cut 3 bases from V and 3 bases from J; bases unmatched to any gene: 8. This CDR3 is 15 amino acids long. The CDR3 coding sequence is TGTGCCAGCAGCTACCGGACTGACAGGGGCTACGAGCAGTACTTC. This encodes CASSYRTDRGYEQYF.

J is TRBJ2-7 and V is TRBV27, with 13 bases identical to TRBD2. V lost 5 bases, J lost 3 bases, and 7 bases stayed unmatched. The CDR3 runs to 16 residues. Per the germline V gene, CDR1 is MNHEY and CDR2 is SMNVEV (reference sequence). The CDR3, as DNA: TGTGCCAGCAGTATACTAGCGGGAGGGCCTGTCTACGAGCAGTACTTC. As protein: CASSILAGGPVYEQYF.

The V call is TRBV5-4, the J call TRBJ1-5; no firm D call. Trimming left V 4 bases short and J 5 bases short, with 13 bases between. This CDR3 contains 14 residues. Germline assignment: CDR1 SGHNT and CDR2 YYREEE (reference sequence). CDR3: CASSPGLGDQPQHF. In DNA, the CDR3 is TGTGCCAGCAGCCCGGGTCTGGGCGATCAGCCCCAGCATTTT.

The chain joins TRBV7-9 to TRBJ2-2, with 10 positions matching TRBD1. The CDR3 length is 19 residues. Per germline, CDR1 SEHNR and CDR2 FQNEAQ (reference sequence). Trimming cost V 5 bases and J 6 bases; bases outside gene matches: 18. The CDR3, as DNA: TGTGCCAGCAGCGACGGGACAGGGGTCACGCAATATGTCCCCGGGGAGCTGTTTTTT. This encodes CASSDGTGVTQYVPGELFF.